Given below is one T cell receptor (beta chain) in context. No antigen is known for it. The sample originates from a study of cytomegalovirus exposure and HLA in healthy donors. The study, taken as a whole, reports: Most observed TCR sequences were rare, whereas some public TCRs were detected in many donors.

Germline V gene data show CDR1 as MDHEN and CDR2 as SYDVKM. The CDR3 length is 16 residues. V was pared by 5 bases and J by 0 bases, with 7 bases of the junction left unmatched. In the PCR, 60 Vbeta and 13 Jbeta primers were used. Sequencing used immunoSEQ multiplex PCR; TCRdb keeps in-frame clones, though not all of them. The sample carries hundreds of thousands of clones, 70% to 80% recorded once. This TCR derives from a male donor in good health and CMV-seronegative. The sequenced sample consisted of PBMCs. The chain recombines TRBV28 with TRBJ2-1; 7 nucleotides align to TRBD2. The CDR3 protein is CASSRLALSSYNEQFF. The CDR3 DNA follows: TGTGCCAGCAGTCGACTAGCCTTGAGCTCCTACAATGAGCAGTTCTTC.